This T cell receptor (beta chain) was captured by sequencing in a study of post-analysis software for immune sequencing data. Study-wide findings and caveats: Multiple sclerosis was associated with a significant reduction in normalized Chao1 diversity relative to controls. About five TRBV segments occurring more often in patients than controls included TRBV5-6, TRBV5-1 and TRBV20-1.

Researchers reported that TCR beta cDNA libraries carried unique molecular identifiers. A population of about 0.95 to 11 million T cells gave rise to 400,000 to 550,000 cDNA molecules. Each CDR3 protein is one row after TCRdb ran MiXCR on the PCR reads. The sample carries approximately 440,000 distinct CDR3 sequences, less than 45% recorded once. The CDR3 totals 14 residues. Trimming left V 0 bases short and J 2 bases short, with 9 bases between. Germline V gene lookup returns CDR1 SGDLS and CDR2 YYNGEE. In regard to this clonotype: Its cognate antigen is unknown.

This chain links TRBV9 with TRBJ2-7, with D uncertain. Source material: blood. This TCR derives from a girl aged 5 to 17 with multiple sclerosis. The CDR3 here is CASSVEPHAYEQYF. The CDR3 DNA sequence: TGTGCCAGCAGCGTAGAACCTCATGCCTACGAGCAGTACTTC.